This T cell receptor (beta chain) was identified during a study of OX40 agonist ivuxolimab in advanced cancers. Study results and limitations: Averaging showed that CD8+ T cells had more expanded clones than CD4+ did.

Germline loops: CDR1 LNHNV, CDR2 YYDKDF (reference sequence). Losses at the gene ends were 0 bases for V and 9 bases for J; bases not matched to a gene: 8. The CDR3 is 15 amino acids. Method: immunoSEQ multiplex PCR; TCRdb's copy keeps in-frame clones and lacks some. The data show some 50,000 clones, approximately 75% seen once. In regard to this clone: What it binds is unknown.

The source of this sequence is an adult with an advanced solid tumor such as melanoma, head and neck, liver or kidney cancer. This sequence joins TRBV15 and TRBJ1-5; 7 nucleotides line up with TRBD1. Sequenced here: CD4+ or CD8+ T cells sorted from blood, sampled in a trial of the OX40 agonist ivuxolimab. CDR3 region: CATSRDNGGGLPQHF. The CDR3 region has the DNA TGTGCCACCAGCAGAGATAATGGAGGGGGCTTGCCCCAGCATTTT.